Listed below are T cell receptor beta chains from one sample, sequenced in a study of long-term antiretroviral therapy in people with HIV. The protocol was immunoSEQ multiplex PCR, while the TCRdb copy is restricted to in-frame clones and leaves out a portion. This table holds 30,000 to 40,000 clones, around 85% found once. The sequencing used unsorted PBMCs, collected 3.3 years after starting antiretroviral therapy. Receptor source: a man aged 18 to 30 with HIV. Each CDR3 is given with its conserved first and last residue. A D gene is named only where the DNA matches it firmly. Clone sizes are given selectively: once, few, many, or a class where the clone is expanded.

clone size	V gene	D gene	J gene	CDR3 protein	CDR3 DNA
-	TRBV19	TRBD2	TRBJ2-1	CASSSPRLAGGLEQFF	TGTGCCAGTAGCTCGCCCCGACTAGCGGGGGGTCTTGAGCAGTTCTTC
-	TRBV19	-	TRBJ1-1	CATSGTLNTEAFF	TGTGCCACCTCCGGGACACTGAACACTGAAGCTTTCTTT
once	TRBV9	-	TRBJ2-7	CASSAGVGQGDEQYF	TGTGCCAGCAGCGCCGGAGTGGGGCAGGGAGACGAGCAGTACTTC
-	TRBV4-1	TRBD2	TRBJ2-3	CASSHSGGLTDTQYF	TGCGCCAGCAGCCATAGCGGGGGGCTCACAGATACGCAGTATTTT
-	TRBV15	TRBD2	TRBJ2-5	CATSRDRGRETQYF	TGTGCCACCAGCAGAGATCGCGGGAGGGAGACCCAGTACTTC
-	TRBV4-3	TRBD1	TRBJ2-7	CASSHGQGPSYEQYF	TGCGCCAGCAGCCACGGACAGGGACCCTCCTACGAGCAGTACTTC
-	TRBV7-9	-	TRBJ2-7	CASSQGLYSSYEQYF	TGTGCCAGCAGCCAAGGGCTCTATAGCTCCTACGAGCAGTACTTC
-	TRBV28	-	TRBJ2-2	CASTPHREDTGELFF	TGTGCCAGCACCCCCCACAGGGAAGACACCGGGGAGCTGTTTTTT
few	TRBV5-6	TRBD1	TRBJ2-7	CASSLVQGAREQYF	TGTGCCAGCAGCTTGGTCCAGGGGGCCCGAGAGCAGTACTTC
-	TRBV19	-	TRBJ2-7	CASSIVATTYEQYF	TGTGCCAGTAGTATAGTAGCCACGACCTACGAGCAGTACTTC
-	TRBV7-2	TRBD2	TRBJ2-7	CASSSRLAAKDEQYF	TGTGCCAGCAGCTCCCGACTAGCGGCTAAGGACGAGCAGTACTTC
-	TRBV5-4	TRBD1	TRBJ1-4	CASSFPGQGNEKLFF	TGTGCCAGCAGCTTTCCGGGACAGGGTAACGAAAAACTGTTTTTT
-	TRBV5-8	-	TRBJ1-5	CASSLGRGWHF	TGTGCCAGCAGCTTGGGACGGGGATGGCATTTT
medium-sized	TRBV2	-	TRBJ2-7	CASTGDKSYEQYF	TGTGCCAGCACCGGGGACAAGTCCTACGAGCAGTACTTC
-	TRBV5-1	TRBD1	TRBJ1-2	CASSTNPGTGSGYTF	TGCGCCAGCAGCACTAACCCCGGGACAGGGTCTGGCTACACCTTC
few	TRBV2	-	TRBJ2-7	CASSEEEPYEQYF	TGTGCCAGCAGTGAAGAAGAGCCCTACGAGCAGTACTTC
once	TRBV11-2	-	TRBJ1-1	CASSDQQNTEAFF	TGTGCCAGCAGCGATCAGCAGAACACTGAAGCTTTCTTT
-	TRBV27	TRBD1	TRBJ1-6	CASSAAGTGPSPLHF	TGTGCCAGCAGTGCAGCCGGGACAGGGCCCTCACCCCTCCACTTT
-	TRBV29-1	-	TRBJ2-7	CSVYRAGFPPDEQYF	TGCAGCGTTTACCGTGCAGGGTTCCCTCCTGACGAGCAGTACTTC
-	TRBV9	-	TRBJ2-3	CASSVEGGGSTDTQYF	TGTGCCAGCAGCGTAGAAGGGGGGGGAAGCACAGATACGCAGTATTTT
-	TRBV5-1	-	TRBJ1-1	CASSLARYPYTEAFF	TGCGCCAGCAGCTTGGCGCGCTACCCGTACACTGAAGCTTTCTTT
-	TRBV28	TRBD2	TRBJ2-3	CASSQISGSIIEDTQYF	TGTGCCAGCAGTCAAATTAGCGGGAGTATAATTGAGGATACGCAGTATTTT
-	TRBV18	TRBD2	TRBJ2-7	CASSPERSGRAHEQYF	TGTGCCAGCTCACCAGAGCGTAGCGGGAGGGCCCACGAGCAGTACTTC